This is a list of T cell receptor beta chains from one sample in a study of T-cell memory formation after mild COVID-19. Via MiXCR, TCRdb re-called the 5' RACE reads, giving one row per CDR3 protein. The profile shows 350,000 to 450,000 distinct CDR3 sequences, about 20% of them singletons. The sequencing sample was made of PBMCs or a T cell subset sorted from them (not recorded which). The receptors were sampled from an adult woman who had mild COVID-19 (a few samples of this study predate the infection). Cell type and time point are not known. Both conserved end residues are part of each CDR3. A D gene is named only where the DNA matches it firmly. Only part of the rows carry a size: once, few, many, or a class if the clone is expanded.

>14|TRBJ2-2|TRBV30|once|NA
TGTGCGCGGGCGGGCCCTGCTTCCACCGGGGAGCTGTTTTTT
CARAGPASTGELFF
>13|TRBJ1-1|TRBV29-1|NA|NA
TGCAGCGTTGAGGCGTCCCGGAACACTGAAGCTTTCTTT
CSVEASRNTEAFF
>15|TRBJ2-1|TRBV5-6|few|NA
TGTGCCAGCAGCTTGGCCGAGAGGGACCTCAATGAGCAGTTCTTC
CASSLAERDLNEQFF
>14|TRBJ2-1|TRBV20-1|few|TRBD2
TGCAGTGCTAGTGTTAGCGGGAGGGCCAATGAGCAGTTCTTC
CSASVSGRANEQFF
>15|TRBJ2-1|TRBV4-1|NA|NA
TGCGCCAGCAGCCAAGAGGGGGAAAGTTATAATGAGCAGTTCTTC
CASSQEGESYNEQFF
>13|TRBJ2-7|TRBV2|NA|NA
TGTGCCAGCAGTGAGTGGCGAGCCTACGAGCAGTACTTC
CASSEWRAYEQYF
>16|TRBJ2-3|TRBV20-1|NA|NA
TGCAGTGCTAAAACGTTTGCGGATCTCGGCTCAGATACGCAGTATTTT
CSAKTFADLGSDTQYF
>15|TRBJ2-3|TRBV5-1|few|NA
TGCGCCAGCAGCTTAAGTGGGGACCCGGCGGATACGCAGTATTTT
CASSLSGDPADTQYF
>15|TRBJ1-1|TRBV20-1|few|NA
TGCAGTGCTAAATCCTCCAGACAGCTGAACACTGAAGCTTTCTTT
CSAKSSRQLNTEAFF
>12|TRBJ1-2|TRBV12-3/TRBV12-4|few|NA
TGTGCCAGCACCCCCCGACACTATGGCTACACCTTC
CASTPRHYGYTF
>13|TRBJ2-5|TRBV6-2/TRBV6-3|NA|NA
TGTGCCAGCACCTCTGAGGACGGGTTGACCCAGTACTTC
CASTSEDGLTQYF
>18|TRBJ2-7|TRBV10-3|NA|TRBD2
TGTGCCATCAGTGATGCGAGACTAGCGGGGGGAAGGCACTACGAGCAGTACTTC
CAISDARLAGGRHYEQYF
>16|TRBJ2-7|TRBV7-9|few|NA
TGTGCCAGCAGCCCTCAGGGGGGTCTCAAAGGCGGGGAGCAGTACTTC
CASSPQGGLKGGEQYF
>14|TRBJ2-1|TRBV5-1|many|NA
TGCGCCAGCATGGCTTGGGGCGCTTACAATGAGCAGTTCTTC
CASMAWGAYNEQFF
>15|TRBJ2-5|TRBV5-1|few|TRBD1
TGCGCCAGCAGCTCGGAGGGGACAGGCCAAGAGACCCAGTACTTC
CASSSEGTGQETQYF
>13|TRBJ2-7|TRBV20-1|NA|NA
TGCAGTGCAAGAGGGTGGAGCTCCTACGAGCAGTACTTC
CSARGWSSYEQYF
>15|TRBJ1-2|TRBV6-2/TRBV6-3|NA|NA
TGTGCCAGCAGTTACCCCACGGGCCACCTATGGGGCTACACCTTC
CASSYPTGHLWGYTF
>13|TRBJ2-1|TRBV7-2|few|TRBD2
TGTGCCAGCAGCTTATCTAGCGGGAGAGTGCTGTTCTTC
CASSLSSGRVLFF
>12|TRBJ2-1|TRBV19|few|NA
TGTGCCAGTAGTGTTGGGAGCATAGAGCAGTTCTTC
CASSVGSIEQFF
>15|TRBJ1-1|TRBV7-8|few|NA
TGTGCCAGCAGCTTTAAGGGTGTAAAGGGCACTGAAGCTTTCTTT
CASSFKGVKGTEAFF
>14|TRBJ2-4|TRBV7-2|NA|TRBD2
TGTGCCAGCAGCTACGAGCGGGGGGTAAACATTCAGTACTTC
CASSYERGVNIQYF
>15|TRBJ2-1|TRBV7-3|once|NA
TGTGCCAGCAGCTTCTCTTACGGGGGGCACAATGAGCAGTTCTTC
CASSFSYGGHNEQFF
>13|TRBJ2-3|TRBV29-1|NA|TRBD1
TGCAGCGTTGAAGTGGACAGGGGAGATACGCAGTATTTT
CSVEVDRGDTQYF
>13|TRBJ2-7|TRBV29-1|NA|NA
TGCAGCGTTGCGCAGGACGCATCCTACGAGCAGTACTTC
CSVAQDASYEQYF
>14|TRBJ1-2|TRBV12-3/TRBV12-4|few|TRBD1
TGTGCCAGCAGTTTACAGGGGGATTTCGATGGCTACACCTTC
CASSLQGDFDGYTF
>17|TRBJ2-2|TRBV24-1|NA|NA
TGTGCCACCAGTGATTTGCGGGGGACAATGAACACCGGGGAGCTGTTTTTT
CATSDLRGTMNTGELFF
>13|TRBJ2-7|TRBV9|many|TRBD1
TGTGCCAGCAGCTTATCACAGGGGGTTGAGCAGTACTTC
CASSLSQGVEQYF
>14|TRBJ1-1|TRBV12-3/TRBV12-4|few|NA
TGTGCCAGCAGAGAGGTAGGGACGAACACTGAAGCTTTCTTT
CASREVGTNTEAFF
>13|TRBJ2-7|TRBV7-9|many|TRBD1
TGTGCCAGCAGCTTAGGACAGGGTGACGAGCAGTACTTC
CASSLGQGDEQYF